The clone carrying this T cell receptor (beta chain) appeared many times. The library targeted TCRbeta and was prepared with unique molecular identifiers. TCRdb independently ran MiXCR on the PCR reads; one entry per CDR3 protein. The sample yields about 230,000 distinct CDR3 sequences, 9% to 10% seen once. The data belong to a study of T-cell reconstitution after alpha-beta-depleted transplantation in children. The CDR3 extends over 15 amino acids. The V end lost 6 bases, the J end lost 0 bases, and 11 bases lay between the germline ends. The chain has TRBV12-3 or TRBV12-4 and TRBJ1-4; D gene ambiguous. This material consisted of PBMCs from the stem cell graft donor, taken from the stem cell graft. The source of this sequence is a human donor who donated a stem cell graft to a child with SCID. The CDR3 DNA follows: TGTGCCAGCAGGCTAACAGCAGCAACTAATGAAAAACTGTTTTTT. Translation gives CASRLTAATNEKLFF.